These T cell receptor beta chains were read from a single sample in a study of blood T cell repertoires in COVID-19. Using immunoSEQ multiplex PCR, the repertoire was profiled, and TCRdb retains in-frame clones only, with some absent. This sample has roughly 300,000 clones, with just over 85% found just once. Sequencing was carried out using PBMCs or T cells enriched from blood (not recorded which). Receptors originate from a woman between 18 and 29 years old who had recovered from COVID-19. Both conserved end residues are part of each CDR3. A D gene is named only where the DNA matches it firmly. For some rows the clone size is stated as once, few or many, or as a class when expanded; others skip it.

CDR3 DNA: TGTGCCAGCAGTTCCTGGACAGGGGAAGGGGAGACCCAGTACTTC
CDR3 protein: CASSSWTGEGETQYF
V gene: TRBV27
J gene: TRBJ2-5
CDR3 length: 15
D gene: TRBD1
clone size: NA

CDR3 DNA: TGTGCCAGCAGTGAAGACCCGGGTCTTACCTACAATGAGCAGTTCTTC
CDR3 protein: CASSEDPGLTYNEQFF
V gene: TRBV6-1
J gene: TRBJ2-1
CDR3 length: 16
D gene: NA
clone size: NA

CDR3 DNA: TGCGCCAGCAGCATGGGACAGGGAGGAGAAAAACTGTTTTTT
CDR3 protein: CASSMGQGGEKLFF
V gene: TRBV5-1
J gene: TRBJ1-4
CDR3 length: 14
D gene: TRBD1
clone size: NA

CDR3 DNA: TGTGCCAGCAGCCCTTCCCGGGGACTAGCGACATACGAGCAGTACTTC
CDR3 protein: CASSPSRGLATYEQYF
V gene: TRBV27
J gene: TRBJ2-7
CDR3 length: 16
D gene: TRBD2
clone size: NA

CDR3 DNA: TGTGCCAGCAGGGACAGGGTATACTACGAGTGGTACTTC
CDR3 protein: CASRDRVYYEWYF
V gene: TRBV6-5
J gene: TRBJ2-7
CDR3 length: 13
D gene: TRBD1
clone size: NA

CDR3 DNA: TGCGCCAGCAGCCGAGACAGGGGAATGAACACTGAAGCTTTCTTT
CDR3 protein: CASSRDRGMNTEAFF
V gene: TRBV4-1
J gene: TRBJ1-1
CDR3 length: 15
D gene: TRBD1
clone size: NA

CDR3 DNA: TGCGCCAGCAGCTTGGATCTTGGGGCCACTGAAGCTTTCTTT
CDR3 protein: CASSLDLGATEAFF
V gene: TRBV5-1
J gene: TRBJ1-1
CDR3 length: 14
D gene: NA
clone size: once

CDR3 DNA: TGTGCCAGTAGTGAACTCAAAACAGGTACTAGCAATCAGCCCCAGCATTTT
CDR3 protein: CASSELKTGTSNQPQHF
V gene: TRBV19
J gene: TRBJ1-5
CDR3 length: 17
D gene: NA
clone size: NA

CDR3 DNA: TGCGCCAGCAGCTTGCCGTCTAATGAAAAACTGTTTTTT
CDR3 protein: CASSLPSNEKLFF
V gene: TRBV5-1
J gene: TRBJ1-4
CDR3 length: 13
D gene: NA
clone size: NA

CDR3 DNA: TGTGCCAGCAGCTTGGTAGGACAGGGGAAGCACGAGCAGTACTTC
CDR3 protein: CASSLVGQGKHEQYF
V gene: TRBV5-8
J gene: TRBJ2-7
CDR3 length: 15
D gene: TRBD1
clone size: few

CDR3 DNA: TGTGCCAGCAGTGCAAATCCTGGACAGGGAAATACTGAAGCTTTCTTT
CDR3 protein: CASSANPGQGNTEAFF
V gene: TRBV28
J gene: TRBJ1-1
CDR3 length: 16
D gene: TRBD1
clone size: NA

CDR3 DNA: TGCGCCAGCAGCTTGGGCGGTGGAGAAGAAGCTTTCTTT
CDR3 protein: CASSLGGGEEAFF
V gene: TRBV5-1
J gene: TRBJ1-1
CDR3 length: 13
D gene: NA
clone size: NA

CDR3 DNA: TGTGCCAGCAGTTTCCAGGGGATCTTGGGTTACGAGCAGTACTTC
CDR3 protein: CASSFQGILGYEQYF
V gene: TRBV28
J gene: TRBJ2-7
CDR3 length: 15
D gene: NA
clone size: NA

CDR3 DNA: TGTGCCAGCCACCTAAGGACAGTCGTATACAATGAGCAGTTCTTC
CDR3 protein: CASHLRTVVYNEQFF
V gene: TRBV21-1
J gene: TRBJ2-1
CDR3 length: 15
D gene: NA
clone size: NA

CDR3 DNA: TGTGCCAGCAGCTTAAACGACAGGGCTGAAAAACTGTTTTTT
CDR3 protein: CASSLNDRAEKLFF
V gene: TRBV7-9
J gene: TRBJ1-4
CDR3 length: 14
D gene: TRBD1
clone size: NA

CDR3 DNA: TGCGCCAGCAGGATGCCAGGGGGCTGGTTTGACGAAAAACTGTTTTTT
CDR3 protein: CASRMPGGWFDEKLFF
V gene: TRBV10-1
J gene: TRBJ1-4
CDR3 length: 16
D gene: TRBD1
clone size: NA

CDR3 DNA: TGTGCCAGCAGTTTAGGGGGCGGAGGCTACACCTTC
CDR3 protein: CASSLGGGGYTF
V gene: TRBV12-3/TRBV12-4
J gene: TRBJ1-2
CDR3 length: 12
D gene: NA
clone size: NA

CDR3 DNA: TGTGCCAGCAGGCCGGGAGCGGGAGGACTCCACAATGAGCAGTTCTTC
CDR3 protein: CASRPGAGGLHNEQFF
V gene: TRBV2
J gene: TRBJ2-1
CDR3 length: 16
D gene: TRBD2
clone size: NA

CDR3 DNA: TGTGCCAGCAGTACCAGCGGAGATACGCAGTATTTT
CDR3 protein: CASSTSGDTQYF
V gene: TRBV2
J gene: TRBJ2-3
CDR3 length: 12
D gene: NA
clone size: NA

CDR3 DNA: TGTGCCTCGGGGGGCACTGAAGCTTTCTTT
CDR3 protein: CASGGTEAFF
V gene: TRBV7-9
J gene: TRBJ1-1
CDR3 length: 10
D gene: NA
clone size: NA

CDR3 DNA: TGTGCCAGCAGTTTACAGGGGGCGCTTCACTATGGCTACACCTTC
CDR3 protein: CASSLQGALHYGYTF
V gene: TRBV28
J gene: TRBJ1-2
CDR3 length: 15
D gene: TRBD1
clone size: NA

CDR3 DNA: TGTGCCAGCTCGCCAGGGGAGACTAACTATGGCTACACCTTC
CDR3 protein: CASSPGETNYGYTF
V gene: TRBV18
J gene: TRBJ1-2
CDR3 length: 14
D gene: NA
clone size: NA